Included here is one TCR beta chain sequence, with context. Antigen unknown. Assay used: immunoSEQ multiplex PCR; TCRdb lists only in-frame clones, some missing. The sample records about 17,000 clones, 80% being singletons. This sample is drawn from a study of ipilimumab plus nivolumab after autologous stem cell transplantation. Whole-study context: Patients received a median of roughly 5 ipilimumab and 8 or 9 nivolumab doses. The DLBCL cohort had primary refractory and relapsed disease, with 18-month progression-free survival of approximately 83% and 30%. Study-level results: The authors say TCR, Treg and microbiome findings warrant further study.

Ipilimumab, 1 mg/kg, started 14 to 28 days after autologous transplant. CDR1 is MNHEY and CDR2 is SMNVEV in the germline V gene (reference sequence). The V end lost 3 bases, the J end lost 5 bases, and 10 bases lay between the germline ends. The CDR3 extends over 14 amino acids. The material was PBMCs, obtained in a trial of ipilimumab plus nivolumab as post-transplant consolidation. The V gene is TRBV27, the J gene TRBJ2-2; TRBD2 is a possible D gene (6 bases). The sequence derives from a male donor with diffuse large B-cell lymphoma. CDR3: CASSFWRATGELFF. CDR3 coding DNA: TGTGCCAGCAGTTTTTGGAGGGCGACCGGGGAGCTGTTTTTT.